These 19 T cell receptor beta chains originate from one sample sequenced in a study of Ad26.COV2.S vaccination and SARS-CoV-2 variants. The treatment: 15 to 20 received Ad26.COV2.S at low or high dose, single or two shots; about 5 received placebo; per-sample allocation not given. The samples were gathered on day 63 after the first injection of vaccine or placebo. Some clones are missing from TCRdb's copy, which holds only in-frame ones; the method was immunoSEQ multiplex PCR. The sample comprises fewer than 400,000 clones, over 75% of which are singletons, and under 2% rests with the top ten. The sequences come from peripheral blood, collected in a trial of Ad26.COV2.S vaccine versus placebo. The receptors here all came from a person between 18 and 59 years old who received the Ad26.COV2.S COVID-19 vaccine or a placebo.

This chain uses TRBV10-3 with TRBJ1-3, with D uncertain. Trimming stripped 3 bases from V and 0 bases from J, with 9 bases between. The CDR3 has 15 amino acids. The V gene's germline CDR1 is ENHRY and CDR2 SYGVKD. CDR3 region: CAISDRTGSGNTIYF. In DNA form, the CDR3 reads TGTGCCATCAGTGACCGGACGGGCTCTGGAAACACCATATATTTT.

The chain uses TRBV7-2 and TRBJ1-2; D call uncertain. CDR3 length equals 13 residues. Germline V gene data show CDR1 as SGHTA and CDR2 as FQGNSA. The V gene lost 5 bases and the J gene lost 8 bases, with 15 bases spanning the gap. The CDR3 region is CASSPTEGFGYTF. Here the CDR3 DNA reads TGTGCCAGCAGCCCGACGGAAGGTTTCGGCTACACCTTC.

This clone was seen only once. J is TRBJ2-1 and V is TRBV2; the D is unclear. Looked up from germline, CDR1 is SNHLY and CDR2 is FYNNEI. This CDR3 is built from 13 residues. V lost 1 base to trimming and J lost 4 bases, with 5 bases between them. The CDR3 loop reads CASSEDLYNEQFF. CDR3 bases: TGTGCCAGCAGTGAAGACCTATACAATGAGCAGTTCTTC.

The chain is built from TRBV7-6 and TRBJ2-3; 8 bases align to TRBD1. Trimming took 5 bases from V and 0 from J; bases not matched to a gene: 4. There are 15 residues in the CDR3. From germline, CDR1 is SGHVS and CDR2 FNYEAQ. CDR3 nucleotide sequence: TGTGCCAGCAGCCCGGGACAGGTTAGCACAGATACGCAGTATTTT. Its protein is CASSPGQVSTDTQYF.

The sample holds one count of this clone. CDR3 DNA: TGTGCCAGCAGCCCAGCCGGGACAGGCCCCTACGAGCAGTACTTC. It encodes CASSPAGTGPYEQYF. This chain connects TRBV5-5 to TRBJ2-7, with 8 bases lining up with TRBD1. Losses at the gene ends were 4 bases for V and 2 bases for J; bases not matched to a gene: 8. The CDR3 covers 15 residues. The germline V gene has CDR1 SGHKS and CDR2 YYEKEE (reference sequence).

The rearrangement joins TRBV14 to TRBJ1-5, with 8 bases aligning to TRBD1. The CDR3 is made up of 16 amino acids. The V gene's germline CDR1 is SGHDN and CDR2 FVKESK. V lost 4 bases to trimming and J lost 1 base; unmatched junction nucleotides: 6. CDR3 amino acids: CASSPQGALSNQPQHF. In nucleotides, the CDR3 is TGTGCCAGCAGCCCCCAGGGGGCTTTAAGCAATCAGCCCCAGCATTTT.

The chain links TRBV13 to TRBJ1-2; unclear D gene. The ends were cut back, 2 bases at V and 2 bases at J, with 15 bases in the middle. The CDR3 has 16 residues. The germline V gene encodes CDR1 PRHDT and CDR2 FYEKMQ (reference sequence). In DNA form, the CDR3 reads TGTGCCAGCAGCTTATTGTCCGCCAGGATGAACTATGGCTACACCTTC. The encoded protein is CASSLLSARMNYGYTF.

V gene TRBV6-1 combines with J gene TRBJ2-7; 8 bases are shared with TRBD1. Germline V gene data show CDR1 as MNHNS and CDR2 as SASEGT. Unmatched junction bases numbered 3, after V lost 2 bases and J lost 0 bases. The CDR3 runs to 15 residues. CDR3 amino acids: CASSERQGTSYEQYF. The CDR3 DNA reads TGTGCCAGCAGTGAACGACAGGGGACCTCCTACGAGCAGTACTTC.

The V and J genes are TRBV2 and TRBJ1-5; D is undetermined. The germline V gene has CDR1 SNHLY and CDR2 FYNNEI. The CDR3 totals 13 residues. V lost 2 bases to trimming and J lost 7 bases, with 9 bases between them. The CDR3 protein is CASSENGGQPQHF. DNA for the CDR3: TGTGCCAGCAGTGAAAACGGTGGCCAGCCCCAGCATTTT.

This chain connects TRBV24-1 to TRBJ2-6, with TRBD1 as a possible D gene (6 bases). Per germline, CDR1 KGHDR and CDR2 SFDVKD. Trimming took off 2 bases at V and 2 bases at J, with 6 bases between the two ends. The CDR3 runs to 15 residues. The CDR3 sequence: CATSDWGPGANVLTF. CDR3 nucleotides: TGTGCCACCAGTGATTGGGGGCCTGGGGCCAACGTCCTGACTTTC.

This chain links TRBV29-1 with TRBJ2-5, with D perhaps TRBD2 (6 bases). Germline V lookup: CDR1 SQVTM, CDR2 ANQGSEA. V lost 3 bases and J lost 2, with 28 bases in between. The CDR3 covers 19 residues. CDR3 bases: TGCAGCGTTGACAATTCGGGCGGGGCCACCTCCGACTTTCAAGAGACCCAGTACTTC. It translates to CSVDNSGGATSDFQETQYF.

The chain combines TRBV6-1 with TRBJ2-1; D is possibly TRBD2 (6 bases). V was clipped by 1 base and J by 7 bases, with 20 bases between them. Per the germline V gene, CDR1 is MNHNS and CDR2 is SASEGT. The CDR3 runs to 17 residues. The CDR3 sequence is CASSEGWRRGRWNEQFF. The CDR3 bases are TGTGCCAGCAGTGAAGGGTGGCGGAGGGGTAGGTGGAATGAGCAGTTCTTC.

The DNA for the CDR3 is TGTGCTAGTGCTCTGAGTGGGACCGCCGATGTCAACCTAGCGTCCTCCTACAATGAGCAGTTCTTC. Amino acids: CASALSGTADVNLASSYNEQFF. V usage is TRBV12-5 and J usage is TRBJ2-1; D is possibly TRBD2 (6 bases). Germline V gives CDR1 LGHNT, CDR2 FRNRAP. V lost 7 bases and J lost 0, with 34 bases in between. This CDR3 has 22 residues.

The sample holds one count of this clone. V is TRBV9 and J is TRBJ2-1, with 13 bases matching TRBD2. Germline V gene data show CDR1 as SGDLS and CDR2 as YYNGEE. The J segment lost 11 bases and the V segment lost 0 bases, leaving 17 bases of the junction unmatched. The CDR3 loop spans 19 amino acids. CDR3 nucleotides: TGTGCCAGCAGCGTAGACGTTAAAGGGTCCACTAGCGGGAGGGGCAAGCAGTTCTTC. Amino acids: CASSVDVKGSTSGRGKQFF.

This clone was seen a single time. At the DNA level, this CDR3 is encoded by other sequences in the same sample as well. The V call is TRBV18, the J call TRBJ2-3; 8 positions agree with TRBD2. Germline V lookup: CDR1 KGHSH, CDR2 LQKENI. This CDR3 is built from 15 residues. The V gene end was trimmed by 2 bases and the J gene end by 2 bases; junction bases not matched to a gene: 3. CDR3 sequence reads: CASSPRAGATDTQYF. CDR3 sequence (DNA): TGTGCCAGCTCACCAAGAGCGGGAGCCACAGATACGCAGTATTTT.

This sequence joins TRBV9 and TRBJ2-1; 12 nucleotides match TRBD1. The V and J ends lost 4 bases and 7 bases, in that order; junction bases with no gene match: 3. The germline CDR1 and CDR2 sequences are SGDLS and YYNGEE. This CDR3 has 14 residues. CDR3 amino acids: CASSRGQGANEQFF. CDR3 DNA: TGTGCCAGCAGCAGGGGACAGGGGGCAAATGAGCAGTTCTTC.

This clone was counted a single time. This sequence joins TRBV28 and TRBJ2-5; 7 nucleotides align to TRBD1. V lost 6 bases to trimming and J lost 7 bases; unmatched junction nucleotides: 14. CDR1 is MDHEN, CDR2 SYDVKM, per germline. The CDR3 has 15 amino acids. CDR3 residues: CASSTRDRSLGTQYF. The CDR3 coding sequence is TGTGCCAGCAGCACCCGGGACAGAAGCTTAGGGACCCAGTACTTC.

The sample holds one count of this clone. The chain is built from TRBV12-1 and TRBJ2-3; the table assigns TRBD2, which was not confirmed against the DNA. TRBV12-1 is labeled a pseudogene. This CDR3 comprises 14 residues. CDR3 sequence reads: CASSPRTSKHTQYF. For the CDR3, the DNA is TGTGCCAGCAGCCCGAGGACTAGCAAGCATACGCAGTATTTT.

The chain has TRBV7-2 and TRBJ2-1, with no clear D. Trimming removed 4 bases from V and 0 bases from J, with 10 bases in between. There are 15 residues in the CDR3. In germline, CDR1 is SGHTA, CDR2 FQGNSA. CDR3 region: CASSSIVYSYNEQFF. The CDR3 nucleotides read TGTGCCAGCAGCTCTATAGTCTACTCCTACAATGAGCAGTTCTTC.